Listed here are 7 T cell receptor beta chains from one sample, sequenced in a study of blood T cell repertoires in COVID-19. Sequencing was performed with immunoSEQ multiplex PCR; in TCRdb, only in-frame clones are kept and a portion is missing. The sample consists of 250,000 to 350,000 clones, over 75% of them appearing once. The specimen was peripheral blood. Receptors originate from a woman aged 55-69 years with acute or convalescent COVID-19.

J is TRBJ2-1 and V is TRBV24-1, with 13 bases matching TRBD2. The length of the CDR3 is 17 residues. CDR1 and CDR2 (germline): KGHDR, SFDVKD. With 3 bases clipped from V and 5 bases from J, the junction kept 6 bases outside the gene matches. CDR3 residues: CATSDPTGLAGHNEQFF. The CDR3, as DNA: TGTGCCACCAGTGATCCAACGGGACTAGCGGGACACAATGAGCAGTTCTTC.

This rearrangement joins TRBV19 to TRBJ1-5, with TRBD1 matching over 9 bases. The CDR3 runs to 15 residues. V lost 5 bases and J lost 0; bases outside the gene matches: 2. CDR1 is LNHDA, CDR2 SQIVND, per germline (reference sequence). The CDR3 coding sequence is TGTGCCAGTAGTCCGACAGGGGGTAGCAATCAGCCCCAGCATTTT. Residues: CASSPTGGSNQPQHF.

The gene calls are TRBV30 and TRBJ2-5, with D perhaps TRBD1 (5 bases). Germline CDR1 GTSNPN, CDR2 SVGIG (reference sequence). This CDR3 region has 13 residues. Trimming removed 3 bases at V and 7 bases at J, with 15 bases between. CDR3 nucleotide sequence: TGTGCCTGGAGAGGTGGCGCCCAGGGGACCCAGTACTTC. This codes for CAWRGGAQGTQYF.

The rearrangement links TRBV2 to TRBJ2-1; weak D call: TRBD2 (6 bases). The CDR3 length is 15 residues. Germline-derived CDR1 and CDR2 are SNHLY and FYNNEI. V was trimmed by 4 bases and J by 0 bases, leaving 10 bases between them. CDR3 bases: TGTGCCAGCAGTGTTGGAGGGGTCTCCTACAATGAGCAGTTCTTC. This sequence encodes CASSVGGVSYNEQFF.

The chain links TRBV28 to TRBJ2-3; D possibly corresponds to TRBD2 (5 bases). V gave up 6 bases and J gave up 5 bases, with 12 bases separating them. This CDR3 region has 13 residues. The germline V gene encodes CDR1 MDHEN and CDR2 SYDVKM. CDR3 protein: CASRRVSVDTQYF. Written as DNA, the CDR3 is TGTGCCAGCAGGAGGGTATCAGTAGATACGCAGTATTTT.

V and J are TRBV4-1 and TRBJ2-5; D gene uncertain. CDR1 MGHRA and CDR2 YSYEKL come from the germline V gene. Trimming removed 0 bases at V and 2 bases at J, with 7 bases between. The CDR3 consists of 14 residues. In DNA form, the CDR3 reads TGCGCCAGCAGCCAAGACCTATCGCAAGAGACCCAGTACTTC. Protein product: CASSQDLSQETQYF.

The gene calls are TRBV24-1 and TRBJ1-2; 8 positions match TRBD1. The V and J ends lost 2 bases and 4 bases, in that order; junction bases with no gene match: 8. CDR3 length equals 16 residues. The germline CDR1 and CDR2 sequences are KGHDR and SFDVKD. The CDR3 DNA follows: TGTGCCACCAGTGATTCCTGGACAGGGCAGGGCTATGGCTACACCTTC. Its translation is CATSDSWTGQGYGYTF.